The entry that follows covers one T cell receptor beta chain sequence. The same CDR3 also results from other DNA sequences found in this sample. This sample stems from a study of cytomegalovirus exposure and HLA in healthy donors. The table came from immunoSEQ multiplex PCR; TCRdb's copy has only in-frame clones and leaves some out. The repertoire holds fewer than 400,000 clones, with 88% as singletons. Germline loops: CDR1 SGHRS, CDR2 YFSETQ. This CDR3 comprises 13 residues. The V end was cut by 4 bases, the J end by 1 base, with 8 bases between. This chain connects TRBV5-1 to TRBJ2-5, with a possible D match to TRBD2 (5 bases). Specimen: PBMCs. This TCR came from a man aged 25-40 years in good health and CMV-seronegative. Here the CDR3 DNA reads TGCGCCAGCAGCCGGGGTCTCCAAGAGACCCAGTACTTC. Translating it yields CASSRGLQETQYF.